This is a list of T cell receptor beta chains from one sample in a study of CD4 T cells in relation to SARS-CoV-2 and coronaviruses. Their cognate antigens are unknown. Profiling relied on immunoSEQ multiplex PCR, and the TCRdb table lists in-frame clones only, not all of them. The data contain roughly 45,000 clones, roughly 87% of them singletons. The source material was naive CD4+ T cells from PBMCs, cultured in vitro. These receptors originate from an adult with COVID-19. CDR3s include the opening cysteine and the closing phenylalanine or tryptophan. A D gene is named only where the DNA matches it firmly. A row's size may be missing; if present it is once, few, many or a size class.

clone_size	d_call	j_call	v_call	cdr3_aa	cdr3_nt
-	TRBD2	TRBJ2-6	TRBV5-1	CASRRTSSGANVLTF	TGCGCCAGCAGAAGGACTAGCTCTGGGGCCAACGTCCTGACTTTC
-	-	TRBJ2-2	TRBV5-1	CASSLDPPTGELFF	TGCGCCAGCAGCTTGGACCCCCCCACCGGGGAGCTGTTTTTT
once	-	TRBJ1-4	TRBV7-2	CASSFPGIKLFF	TGTGCCAGCAGCTTCCCAGGGATTAAACTGTTTTTT
once	-	TRBJ2-4	TRBV18	CASSPLQGTKNIQYF	TGTGCCAGCTCACCCCTTCAGGGGACCAAAAACATTCAGTACTTC
-	-	TRBJ2-1	TRBV11-3	CASSFSREIYNEQFF	TGTGCCAGCAGCTTTAGCAGGGAAATATACAATGAGCAGTTCTTC
once	TRBD1	TRBJ2-7	TRBV5-4	CASSFRGQNYEQYF	TGTGCCAGCAGCTTCAGGGGACAGAACTACGAGCAGTACTTC
-	TRBD2	TRBJ2-3	TRBV10-2	CASSESTSGDTQYF	TGCGCCAGCAGTGAGTCGACTAGCGGGGATACGCAGTATTTT
-	TRBD2	TRBJ2-7	TRBV19	CASSNLRTSGSYEQYF	TGTGCCAGTAGTAACCTCCGGACTAGCGGCTCCTACGAGCAGTACTTC
-	-	TRBJ2-2	TRBV7-2	CASSPPNAGELFF	TGTGCCAGCAGCCCACCCAACGCCGGGGAGCTGTTTTTT
-	-	TRBJ1-4	TRBV7-8	CASSPRRVKGLNEKLFF	TGTGCCAGCAGCCCGCGGAGGGTCAAGGGCCTTAATGAAAAACTGTTTTTT
-	TRBD1	TRBJ2-7	TRBV4-2	CASSQSGTGGSYEQYF	TGTGCCAGCAGCCAATCCGGGACAGGGGGTTCGTACGAGCAGTACTTC
-	-	TRBJ1-2	TRBV19	CASSIRGAGYGNYGYTF	TGTGCCAGTAGTATACGCGGCGCAGGGTACGGAAACTATGGCTACACCTTC
-	TRBD1	TRBJ2-5	TRBV6-6	CASRETGAGETQYF	TGTGCCAGCAGGGAGACAGGGGCTGGAGAGACCCAGTACTTC
-	TRBD1	TRBJ1-5	TRBV28	CASSRQGSNQPQHF	TGTGCCAGCAGCCGACAGGGTAGCAATCAGCCCCAGCATTTT
-	-	TRBJ2-7	TRBV9	CASSVAGGPSYEQYF	TGTGCCAGCAGCGTAGCCGGCGGACCCTCCTACGAGCAGTACTTC
few	-	TRBJ1-1	TRBV20-1	CSARGAEKAFF	TGCAGTGCTAGAGGGGCCGAGAAGGCTTTCTTT
few	TRBD1	TRBJ1-5	TRBV5-6	CASSLRVSAGGVQPQHF	TGTGCCAGCAGCCTCAGGGTGTCGGCAGGGGGTGTTCAGCCCCAGCATTTT
-	-	TRBJ2-7	TRBV18	CASSWTDSGEQYF	TGTGCCAGCTCCTGGACAGACTCCGGCGAGCAGTACTTC
few	-	TRBJ1-1	TRBV4-1	CASSRGGNTEAFF	TGCGCCAGCAGCCGAGGGGGGAACACTGAAGCTTTCTTT
once	TRBD2	TRBJ2-1	TRBV7-6	CASSPYPPGGSVNEQFF	TGTGCCAGCAGCCCATACCCACCTGGCGGGAGCGTGAATGAGCAGTTCTTC
-	-	TRBJ1-5	TRBV6-2/TRBV6-3	CASSYSVQLNQPQHF	TGTGCCAGCAGTTACTCGGTCCAGCTCAATCAGCCCCAGCATTTT
-	-	TRBJ1-6	TRBV15	CATTQLRDGYNSPLHF	TGTGCCACCACTCAGCTCCGGGACGGGTATAATTCACCCCTCCACTTT
-	-	TRBJ2-7	TRBV7-9	CASSSRETGSYEQYF	TGTGCCAGCAGCTCGCGTGAAACAGGCTCCTACGAGCAGTACTTC
few	TRBD1	TRBJ2-2	TRBV4-1	CASSQQQGANTGELFF	TGCGCCAGCAGCCAGCAACAGGGGGCGAACACCGGGGAGCTGTTTTTT
-	TRBD2	TRBJ2-5	TRBV9	CASSAIPVGLAGFKTQYF	TGTGCCAGCAGCGCCATACCGGTAGGACTAGCGGGATTTAAGACCCAGTACTTC
-	-	TRBJ1-2	TRBV29-1	CSVEDSGWGAGGYTF	TGCAGCGTTGAAGATTCTGGGTGGGGAGCAGGTGGCTACACCTTC
-	-	TRBJ1-1	TRBV18	CASSPGRTAEAFF	TGTGCCAGCTCTCCAGGGAGGACGGCTGAAGCTTTCTTT
-	-	TRBJ1-3	TRBV24-1	CATSDFPDAISGNTIYF	TGTGCCACCAGTGATTTCCCGGATGCTATCTCTGGAAACACCATATATTTT
few	TRBD2	TRBJ2-1	TRBV28	CASSLVPGSGKVNEQFF	TGTGCCAGCAGTTTAGTCCCCGGGAGCGGGAAGGTCAATGAGCAGTTCTTC
-	-	TRBJ1-2	TRBV7-2	CASSSEVGWGYTF	TGTGCCAGCAGCTCCGAAGTCGGCTGGGGCTACACCTTC
-	-	TRBJ2-3	TRBV7-2	CASVPGAGTDTQYF	TGTGCCAGTGTCCCAGGGGCTGGCACAGATACGCAGTATTTT
-	TRBD2	TRBJ2-1	TRBV5-1	CASSLASGRAIEQFF	TGCGCCAGCAGCTTGGCTAGCGGGAGGGCCATTGAGCAGTTCTTC
-	-	TRBJ1-2	TRBV6-5	CASSNGGSGYTF	TGTGCCAGCAGCAACGGGGGGAGTGGCTACACCTTC
-	TRBD1	TRBJ2-1	TRBV29-1	CSVDSGGAYGEQFF	TGCAGCGTTGATTCAGGGGGCGCTTATGGTGAGCAGTTCTTC
-	TRBD2	TRBJ2-5	TRBV5-1	CASSLQASGGGETQYF	TGCGCCAGCAGCCTCCAGGCGTCGGGAGGGGGAGAGACCCAGTACTTC
-	-	TRBJ2-1	TRBV9	CASSVERNEQFF	TGTGCCAGCAGCGTAGAGAGAAATGAGCAGTTCTTC
few	-	TRBJ1-2	TRBV7-9	CASSLGGQSRYGYTF	TGTGCCAGCAGCTTGGGGGGGCAAAGCCGCTATGGCTACACCTTC
-	TRBD2	TRBJ2-7	TRBV6-6	CASSAWGEGSYEQYF	TGTGCCAGCAGCGCATGGGGGGAGGGGTCCTACGAGCAGTACTTC
-	TRBD2	TRBJ2-3	TRBV4-1	CASSQDGTSADTQYF	TGCGCCAGCAGCCAAGATGGGACTAGCGCCGATACGCAGTATTTT
-	TRBD1	TRBJ2-7	TRBV13	CASSPMLSRDRADAYEQYF	TGTGCCAGCAGCCCGATGCTGTCCCGGGACAGGGCCGATGCCTACGAGCAGTACTTC
-	TRBD2	TRBJ2-2	TRBV9	CASSVGTSGTLGGELFF	TGTGCCAGCAGCGTCGGGACTAGCGGGACACTGGGCGGGGAGCTGTTTTTT
once	TRBD2	TRBJ2-2	TRBV3-1/TRBV3-2	CASSQDSLAGGTGELFF	TGTGCCAGCAGCCAAGATTCGCTAGCGGGAGGCACCGGGGAGCTGTTTTTT
-	TRBD1	TRBJ2-2	TRBV19	CASSIREGQGVSGELFF	TGTGCCAGTAGTATCCGGGAGGGACAGGGGGTATCCGGGGAGCTGTTTTTT
-	TRBD2	TRBJ2-3	TRBV5-1	CASRRGDLAGGTTDTQYF	TGCGCCAGCAGACGAGGGGATTTAGCGGGAGGGACCACAGATACGCAGTATTTT
-	-	TRBJ2-1	TRBV7-3	CASSLSAVGNEQFF	TGTGCCAGCAGCTTATCAGCAGTAGGAAATGAGCAGTTCTTC
-	-	TRBJ2-5	TRBV3-1/TRBV3-2	CASSQDVETQYF	TGTGCCAGCAGCCAAGATGTCGAGACCCAGTACTTC
-	-	TRBJ2-3	TRBV10-3	CAISGPTTDTQYF	TGTGCCATCAGTGGACCTACCACAGATACGCAGTATTTT
-	-	TRBJ2-1	TRBV7-3	CASSGTSSYNEQFF	TGTGCCAGCAGCGGAACAAGCTCCTACAATGAGCAGTTCTTC
-	-	TRBJ2-3	TRBV19	CASSPSRGDTQYF	TGTGCCAGTAGTCCTAGTAGGGGAGATACGCAGTATTTT
-	TRBD2	TRBJ2-1	TRBV9	CASSPEASKAGGLNEQFF	TGTGCCAGCAGCCCAGAGGCCTCAAAAGCGGGAGGACTCAATGAGCAGTTCTTC
once	-	TRBJ2-7	TRBV19	CASSIVAGDEQYF	TGTGCCAGTAGTATAGTAGCCGGGGACGAGCAGTACTTC
once	TRBD1	TRBJ1-5	TRBV28	CASKKRGRLPQHF	TGTGCCAGCAAGAAAAGGGGGCGTTTGCCCCAGCATTTT